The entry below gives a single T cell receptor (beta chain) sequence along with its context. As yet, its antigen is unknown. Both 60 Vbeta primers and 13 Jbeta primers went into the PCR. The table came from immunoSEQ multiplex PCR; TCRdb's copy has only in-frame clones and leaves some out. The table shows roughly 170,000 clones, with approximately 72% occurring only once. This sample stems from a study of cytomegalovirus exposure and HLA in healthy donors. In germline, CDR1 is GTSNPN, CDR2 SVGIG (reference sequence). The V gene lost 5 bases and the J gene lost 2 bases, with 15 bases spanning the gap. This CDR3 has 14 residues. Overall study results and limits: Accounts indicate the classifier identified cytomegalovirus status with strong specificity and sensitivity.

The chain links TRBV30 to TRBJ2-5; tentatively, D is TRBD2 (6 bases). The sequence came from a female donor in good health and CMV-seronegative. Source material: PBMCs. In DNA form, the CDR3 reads TGTGCCTGGGGGGCCGGGGGTATACAAGAGACCCAGTACTTC. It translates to CAWGAGGIQETQYF.